This T cell receptor beta chain was captured by sequencing in a study of identical twins (dated by TCRdb to 2016 to 2018). For the wider study: To test whether fetal clonotypes persist, the study used deep sequencing on TCR alpha and beta repertoires from monozygotic twins, unrelated adults of various ages, and cord blood. Replicate twin experiments were performed at different times using different library preparation protocols to rule out contamination.

CDR1 and CDR2 are read off the germline V gene as SNHLY and FYNNEI. Trimming costs V 8 bases and J 4 bases, and their ends lie 24 bases apart. The CDR3 sequence holds 17 residues, the cysteine and phenylalanine included. CDR3 DNA only is kept here, 51 bases in frame from base 1. The library was prepared using 5' RACE. The data were produced on an Illumina HiSeq 2000. Template switching introduced a universal primer binding site; the final cDNA contained a unique molecular identifier, enabling accurate counting of TCR cDNA molecules. Specific primers in the conserved constant-segment region were used to synthesize first-strand cDNA for the TCR alpha and beta chains. To control for contamination, each cDNA library was double barcoded with a SMART-Mk sample barcode plus Illumina barcodes. Two successive PCR steps introduced TruSeq adapter sequences along with Illumina sample barcodes. The TCR alpha and beta cDNA libraries were sequenced on the Illumina HiSeq platform using custom primers. Per the original workflow: MiGEC was used to process raw reads and extract unique molecular identifiers, and MiXCR was used to find CDR3 positions. Recombination models were inferred per individual with the repgenHMM and IGoR tools using an EM algorithm. The analysis of shared clonotypes was done with the tcR package in R, with sharing normalized by the product of cloneset sizes. To study raw recombination without the effects of thymic and clonal selection, out-of-frame nonproductive sequences were analyzed. TCRdb trimmed the raw reads at Q25, called clones with MiXCR and kept productive beta chains. Each entry is one CDR3 protein sequence, shown with its most common DNA and genes. For this entry, the V and J calls and clone size follow TCRdb and not the study's own pipeline. This sample comprises about 900,000 distinct CDR3 sequences, more than 9% of them detected only once. In total, the top ten clones hold about 1.6% of the sample.

This clonotype was counted between two and nine times. Its antigen is still unknown. No base quality information exists; no much larger clone differs at one position. Study-wide conclusions, independent of this receptor: Conclusions relied on cross-sectional statistical analysis, since the same donors could not be followed over many years. Compared with coincidental sharing between unrelated individuals, out-of-frame TCR alpha sequences shared between twins had an excess of sequences with low generation probability. Invariant T cells such as MAIT and iNKT could partly confound zero-insertion analyses, although diverse VJ usage argued against such confounding for most clonotypes. Fewer insertions were carried by abundant cord blood beta clonotypes, a similar but weaker trend appeared in young adult naive repertoires, and no such trend appeared in memory repertoires. Recombination models systematically underestimated out-of-frame TCR alpha sharing in monozygotic twins but agreed with sharing between unrelated individuals. The excess sharing between twins in beta out-of-frame sequences was weaker because fewer shared sequences reduced the signal-to-noise ratio.

Only healthy Caucasian donors were included. The twin cohort consisted of three pairs of female monozygotic twins, all aged roughly 18 to 30 years. Peripheral blood mononuclear cells were the source from which RNA for the TCR libraries was isolated. These same data were also listed under a study on yellow fever vaccine responses in identical twins. The second study reports: According to the authors, in identical twins the way T cells responded to vaccination appeared partly convergent and partly personalized. In the study, vaccine-responding T cell clones were precisely tracked in identical twins.

This receptor chain uses TRBV2 and TRBJ2-1; the D gene cannot be named for sure. This receptor was taken from a woman aged 18 to 35 in good health. The source material was PBMCs. The bases are TGTGCCAGCCTCCCCTCCTGGTCTCCACGGACGTACAATGAGCAGTTCTTC. Its translation is CASLPSWSPRTYNEQFF.